What follows are 5 T cell receptor beta chains derived from one specimen sequenced in a study of blood T cell repertoires in COVID-19. Data came from immunoSEQ multiplex PCR; TCRdb stores just in-frame clones and leaves some out. The table shows roughly 230,000 clones, with approximately 80% occurring only once. The sequenced sample consisted of peripheral blood. The receptor source for this set is a woman aged 55-69 years with active or convalescent COVID-19.

The chain uses TRBV5-1 and TRBJ1-1; TRBD1 aligns across 9 bases. The CDR3 contains 15 residues. Looked up from germline, CDR1 is SGHRS and CDR2 is YFSETQ. Trimming cost V 6 bases and J 3 bases; bases outside gene matches: 9. CDR3 sequence (DNA): TGCGCCAGCACCCTGACAGGGGGTTCCGACACTGAAGCTTTCTTT. Translation gives CASTLTGGSDTEAFF.

The CDR3 reads CASSWDREGSYGYTF. CDR3 bases: TGTGCCAGCAGCTGGGACCGGGAGGGTTCTTATGGCTACACCTTC. This chain joins TRBV5-6 and TRBJ1-2; TRBD1 might be the D (5 bases). Trimming stripped 3 bases from V and 5 bases from J, with 17 bases between. CDR1 SGHDT and CDR2 YYEEEE come from the germline V gene. The length of the CDR3 is 15 residues.

The chain couples TRBV5-1 to TRBJ1-1; TRBD1 agrees at 7 bases. The J segment lost 1 base and the V segment lost 7 bases, leaving 19 bases of the junction unmatched. The CDR3 length is 18 residues. Looked up from germline, CDR1 is SGHRS and CDR2 is YFSETQ. The CDR3 DNA reads as TGCGCCAGCGGAAGCACTACAGGGGCTGCGGGTTGGAACACTGAAGCTTTCTTT. Its protein product is CASGSTTGAAGWNTEAFF.

J is TRBJ2-1 and V is TRBV5-1; tentative D call: TRBD2 (5 bases). CDR3 length equals 17 residues. Germline assignment: CDR1 SGHRS and CDR2 YFSETQ. With 4 bases removed from V and 0 bases from J, the gap between germline ends came to 17 bases. CDR3 protein: CASSPTPAGVSYNEQFF. The CDR3, as DNA: TGCGCCAGCAGCCCAACCCCCGCCGGGGTCTCCTACAATGAGCAGTTCTTC.

The chain joins TRBV28 to TRBJ2-5; TRBD1 aligns across 8 bases. The germline V gene has CDR1 MDHEN and CDR2 SYDVKM. This CDR3 has 14 amino acids. Losses at the gene ends were 3 bases for V and 9 bases for J; bases not matched to a gene: 9. CDR3 protein: CASSFGQGLGSQYF. The CDR3 nucleotides are TGTGCCAGCAGTTTCGGACAGGGCCTCGGTTCCCAGTACTTC.